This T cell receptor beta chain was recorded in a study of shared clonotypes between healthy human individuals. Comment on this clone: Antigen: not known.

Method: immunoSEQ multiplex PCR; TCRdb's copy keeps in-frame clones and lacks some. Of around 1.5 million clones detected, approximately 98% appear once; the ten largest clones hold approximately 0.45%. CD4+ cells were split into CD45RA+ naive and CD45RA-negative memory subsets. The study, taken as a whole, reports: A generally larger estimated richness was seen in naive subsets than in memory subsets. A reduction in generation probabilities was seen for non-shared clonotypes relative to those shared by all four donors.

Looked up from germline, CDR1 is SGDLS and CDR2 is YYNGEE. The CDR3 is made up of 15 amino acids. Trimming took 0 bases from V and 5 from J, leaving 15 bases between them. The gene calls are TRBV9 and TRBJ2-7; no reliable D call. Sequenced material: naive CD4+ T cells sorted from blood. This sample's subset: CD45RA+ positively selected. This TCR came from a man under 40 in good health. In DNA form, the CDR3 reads TGTGCCAGCAGCGTAGCAGCAGAAGCAGTCGACGAGCAGTACTTC. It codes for CASSVAAEAVDEQYF.